Presented here are 3 T cell receptor beta chains from one specimen sequenced in a study of blood T cell repertoires in COVID-19. The method was immunoSEQ multiplex PCR; TCRdb's version includes in-frame clones alone and lacks a portion of them. The sample includes hundreds of thousands of clones, around 92% of them seen just once. Sequenced material: PBMCs or T cells enriched from blood (not recorded which). These receptors were taken from a woman under 40 with acute COVID-19.

V and J are TRBV27 and TRBJ2-5, with D perhaps TRBD1 (5 bases). The length of the CDR3 is 14 residues. Germline CDR1 is MNHEY and CDR2 is SMNVEV (reference sequence). V lost 4 bases, J lost 4 bases, and 13 bases lay in between. The CDR3 loop reads CASSSGWRIETQYF. CDR3 nucleotide sequence: TGTGCCAGCAGTTCAGGGTGGCGTATAGAGACCCAGTACTTC.

The chain is built from TRBV2 and TRBJ2-7; 9 nucleotides match TRBD1. Germline CDR1 is SNHLY and CDR2 is FYNNEI. This CDR3 spans 17 amino acids. V gave up 4 bases and J gave up 6 bases; unmatched junction bases: 16. In DNA form, the CDR3 reads TGTGCCAGCAGTGGAGGGACAGGGATACTCAAAGGGCGCGAGCAGTACTTC. Translated, it gives CASSGGTGILKGREQYF.

J is TRBJ2-3 and V is TRBV6-5, with TRBD2 identical over 11 bases. V was clipped by 2 bases and J by 8 bases; unmatched bases: 6. This CDR3 is built from 15 residues. Germline CDR1 and CDR2: MNHEY and SVGAGI. The chain's CDR3 is CASSYVSGGAVTQYF. The CDR3 region has the DNA TGTGCCAGCAGTTACGTTAGCGGGGGGGCGGTTACGCAGTATTTT.